Listed below are T cell receptor beta chains from one sample, sequenced in a study of T cell responses to AZD1222 COVID-19 vaccine. The repertoire was sequenced with immunoSEQ multiplex PCR; TCRdb's copy has only in-frame clones and lacks some. Among approximately 110,000 clones listed, around 94% were seen once. The sequenced sample was peripheral blood, obtained on day 0 of AZD1222 vaccination. All receptors come from an adult in good health. The CDR3 runs from the conserved cysteine through the conserved F or W. The D gene is left open where the match is weak. The size of a clone is reported for some rows only, either as once, few or many, or as a class for expanded clones.

V: TRBV24-1
size: .
J: TRBJ1-1
D: TRBD1
DNA: TGTGCCACCAGTGACTCCACAGGGGGAGGCACTGAAGCTTTCTTT
CDR3: CATSDSTGGGTEAFF

V: TRBV30
size: .
J: TRBJ1-5
D: .
DNA: TGTGCCTGGAGTTCAGACAGAAGTAGCAATCAGCCCCAGCATTTT
CDR3: CAWSSDRSSNQPQHF

V: TRBV5-5
size: .
J: TRBJ2-6
D: .
DNA: TGTGCCAGCACCTTTTGGTTATCTGGGGCCAACGTCCTGACTTTC
CDR3: CASTFWLSGANVLTF

V: TRBV9
size: .
J: TRBJ2-7
D: .
DNA: TGTGCCAGCAGCGTCGGGGGTCGGGACCCCGGCGGCTACGAGCAGTACTTC
CDR3: CASSVGGRDPGGYEQYF

V: TRBV28
size: .
J: TRBJ1-2
D: TRBD1
DNA: TGTGCCAGCAGGTACGGACAGGGGGCGACTTCTGTCTATGGCTACACCTTC
CDR3: CASRYGQGATSVYGYTF

V: TRBV9
size: .
J: TRBJ2-3
D: TRBD2
DNA: TGTGCCAGCAGCGTACATGCTAGCGGGGGGGCTACAGATACGCAGTATTTT
CDR3: CASSVHASGGATDTQYF

V: TRBV2
size: .
J: TRBJ2-1
D: TRBD1
DNA: TGTGCCAGCAGTAGATTGGGACAGGGGATCTCGTACAATGAGCAGTTCTTC
CDR3: CASSRLGQGISYNEQFF

V: TRBV6-4
size: .
J: TRBJ2-3
D: TRBD2
DNA: TGTGCCAGCAGTGAACGGGGGGGCACAGATACGCAGTATTTT
CDR3: CASSERGGTDTQYF

V: TRBV2
size: once
J: TRBJ2-2
D: .
DNA: TGTGCCAGCAGGGAGGTGGCGGGGCGGGCGAACACCGGGGAGCTGTTTTTT
CDR3: CASREVAGRANTGELFF

V: TRBV28
size: .
J: TRBJ1-1
D: .
DNA: TGTGCCAGCAGCCCTTCGAAGGGAGGGGCTGCTTTCTTT
CDR3: CASSPSKGGAAFF

V: TRBV3-1/TRBV3-2
size: .
J: TRBJ2-1
D: .
DNA: TGTGCCAGCAGCCAAGATTCGGGACGGCACAATGAGCAGTTCTTC
CDR3: CASSQDSGRHNEQFF

V: TRBV6-5
size: .
J: TRBJ1-1
D: .
DNA: TGTGCCACCTCCCGGGAGGGCTGGACTGAAGCTTTCTTT
CDR3: CATSREGWTEAFF

V: TRBV6-2/TRBV6-3
size: .
J: TRBJ2-6
D: .
DNA: TGTGCCAGCAGTCGGGACTCTGGGGCCAACGTCCTGACTTTC
CDR3: CASSRDSGANVLTF

V: TRBV9
size: .
J: TRBJ2-7
D: TRBD1
DNA: TGTGCCAGCAGCGTAGGACAGGGGCCGTACGAGCAGTACTTC
CDR3: CASSVGQGPYEQYF

V: TRBV6-4
size: .
J: TRBJ2-4
D: .
DNA: TGTGCCAGCAGGAAGATGGCAGGGGAGGGGAACATTCAGTACTTC
CDR3: CASRKMAGEGNIQYF

V: TRBV19
size: .
J: TRBJ1-1
D: TRBD1
DNA: TGTGCCAGTAGTATTACAGGGGTTTCACGGACTGAAGCTTTCTTT
CDR3: CASSITGVSRTEAFF

V: TRBV18
size: .
J: TRBJ2-3
D: .
DNA: TGTGCCAGCTCACCAGAGGGGACAACAAAACGCACAGATACGCAGTATTTT
CDR3: CASSPEGTTKRTDTQYF

V: TRBV2
size: .
J: TRBJ1-2
D: TRBD1
DNA: TGTGCCAGCAAATTTGCGGGACAGGGAAGCTATGGCTACACCTTC
CDR3: CASKFAGQGSYGYTF

V: TRBV20-1
size: .
J: TRBJ1-1
D: TRBD1
DNA: TGCAGTGCCCGGGACAGGTATGAGGCTTTCTTT
CDR3: CSARDRYEAFF

V: TRBV3-1/TRBV3-2
size: .
J: TRBJ1-4
D: .
DNA: TGTGCCAGCAGCCGGGACATTACTAATGAAAAACTGTTTTTT
CDR3: CASSRDITNEKLFF

V: TRBV28
size: .
J: TRBJ1-2
D: .
DNA: TGTGCCAGCAGTAAAAACTATGGCTACACCTTC
CDR3: CASSKNYGYTF

V: TRBV6-2/TRBV6-3
size: .
J: TRBJ1-2
D: .
DNA: TGTGCCAGCAGTTACCAAACAGGGATTGACTATGGCTACACCTTC
CDR3: CASSYQTGIDYGYTF

V: TRBV20-1
size: medium-sized
J: TRBJ1-1
D: .
DNA: TGCAGTGCTAGTAAAAGAGGGGATACTCCCTTGAACACTGAAGCTTTCTTT
CDR3: CSASKRGDTPLNTEAFF

V: TRBV2
size: .
J: TRBJ2-7
D: .
DNA: TGTGCCGGCACAGACTGGAGCTCCTACGAGCAGTACTTC
CDR3: CAGTDWSSYEQYF

V: TRBV10-3
size: .
J: TRBJ2-7
D: TRBD1
DNA: TGTGCCACCAACGGAGGGACAGGGGGCATTTGGGAGCAGTACTTC
CDR3: CATNGGTGGIWEQYF

V: TRBV25-1
size: .
J: TRBJ2-3
D: TRBD2
DNA: TGTGCCAGCAGTGAAGCGGGGGGCATCACAGATACGCAGTATTTT
CDR3: CASSEAGGITDTQYF

V: TRBV19
size: once
J: TRBJ2-1
D: TRBD1
DNA: TGTGCCAGTAGTCCACGCCCGGGACAGGGGGCCGGTAGTGAGCAGTTCTTC
CDR3: CASSPRPGQGAGSEQFF

V: TRBV2
size: .
J: TRBJ1-2
D: .
DNA: TGTGCCAGCAGTGAATCAGGGCTGCTCGGCGGCTACACCTTC
CDR3: CASSESGLLGGYTF

V: TRBV29-1
size: once
J: TRBJ2-7
D: .
DNA: TGCAGCGTGGACCTAGCCAGAGGCGAGCAGTACTTC
CDR3: CSVDLARGEQYF

V: TRBV7-9
size: .
J: TRBJ1-4
D: .
DNA: TGTGCCAGCAGCTTATTTACAGGTCCTAATGAAAAACTGTTTTTT
CDR3: CASSLFTGPNEKLFF

V: TRBV6-6
size: .
J: TRBJ1-5
D: .
DNA: TGTGCCAGCAGTTACGGGGAACCATATAGCAATCAGCCCCAGCATTTT
CDR3: CASSYGEPYSNQPQHF

V: TRBV5-1
size: .
J: TRBJ2-3
D: TRBD2
DNA: TGCGCCAGCAGCTTGGAACTAGCGGGGGGCACAGATACGCAGTATTTT
CDR3: CASSLELAGGTDTQYF

V: TRBV7-2
size: few
J: TRBJ2-1
D: .
DNA: TGTGCCAGCAGCTTCCGAGGGTACAACTATGAGCAGTTCTTC
CDR3: CASSFRGYNYEQFF

V: TRBV5-4
size: .
J: TRBJ2-2
D: TRBD2
DNA: TGTGCCAGCAGCCGGACTAGCTCGAACACCGGGGAGCTGTTTTTT
CDR3: CASSRTSSNTGELFF

V: TRBV6-2/TRBV6-3
size: .
J: TRBJ2-7
D: TRBD1
DNA: TGTGCCAGCAGTTATTCCAGGGGGCGGAGGTCCGAGCAGTACTTC
CDR3: CASSYSRGRRSEQYF

V: TRBV27
size: .
J: TRBJ2-7
D: TRBD2
DNA: TGTGCCAGCAGTTTAGCTAGCGGGAGTCTTTCCGAGCAGTACTTC
CDR3: CASSLASGSLSEQYF

V: TRBV2
size: .
J: TRBJ1-6
D: TRBD1
DNA: TGTGCCAGCAGCAGGACAGGGGGTTTAGGATCACCCCTCCACTTT
CDR3: CASSRTGGLGSPLHF

V: TRBV27
size: .
J: TRBJ2-7
D: TRBD2
DNA: TGTGCCAGCAGTTCATTCGGGGGGGCCACCTACGAGCAGTACTTC
CDR3: CASSSFGGATYEQYF

V: TRBV11-3
size: .
J: TRBJ1-6
D: TRBD1
DNA: TGTGCCAGCAGCCAGGGACAGGATAATTCACCCCTCCACTTT
CDR3: CASSQGQDNSPLHF

V: TRBV5-6
size: .
J: TRBJ2-7
D: .
DNA: TGTGCCAGCAGGGTGTGGGGATCCTCCTACGAGCAGTACTTC
CDR3: CASRVWGSSYEQYF

V: TRBV5-1
size: .
J: TRBJ1-2
D: TRBD1
DNA: TGCGCCAGCACCCCGGGACAGGAAAGGCGGGGCTACACCTTC
CDR3: CASTPGQERRGYTF

V: TRBV10-3
size: once
J: TRBJ2-4
D: TRBD1
DNA: TGTGCCATCAGTGAGTCGACTTTTACAGGGGGTCCCAAAAACATTCAGTACTTC
CDR3: CAISESTFTGGPKNIQYF

V: TRBV6-4
size: .
J: TRBJ2-7
D: TRBD1
DNA: TGTGCCAGCAGTGACTCTGCGCAGGGGGCTAGCGACGAGCAGTACTTC
CDR3: CASSDSAQGASDEQYF

V: TRBV28
size: few
J: TRBJ2-5
D: TRBD1
DNA: TGTGCCAGCAACCTGGGACAGCCCCAAGAGACCCAGTACTTC
CDR3: CASNLGQPQETQYF

V: TRBV6-5
size: .
J: TRBJ2-1
D: .
DNA: TGTGCCAGCAGTAGGGCGGGATATTACAATGAGCAGTTCTTC
CDR3: CASSRAGYYNEQFF

V: TRBV3-1/TRBV3-2
size: .
J: TRBJ1-4
D: .
DNA: TGTGCCAGCAGCAACACAGCGAGAAATGAAAAACTGTTTTTT
CDR3: CASSNTARNEKLFF

V: TRBV24-1
size: .
J: TRBJ2-1
D: TRBD2
DNA: TGTGCCACCAGTGATTTCATAGGAGGCGGGAGGCGGGAAAATGAGCAGTTCTTC
CDR3: CATSDFIGGGRRENEQFF

V: TRBV15
size: .
J: TRBJ1-2
D: .
DNA: TGTGCCACCAGCAGAGACAGAACTTATGGCTACACCTTC
CDR3: CATSRDRTYGYTF

V: TRBV5-1
size: .
J: TRBJ2-5
D: TRBD1
DNA: TGCGCCAGCAGCTTGTTCAGGGGGTACCAAGAGACCCAGTACTTC
CDR3: CASSLFRGYQETQYF

V: TRBV6-1
size: .
J: TRBJ2-6
D: TRBD1
DNA: TGTGCCAGCAGTGAATCGTTAGGACAGGTGACCGGTGGGGCCAACGTCCTGACTTTC
CDR3: CASSESLGQVTGGANVLTF

V: TRBV6-2/TRBV6-3
size: .
J: TRBJ2-3
D: .
DNA: TGTGCCAGCAGTTACTCGCCGTTTGATAGCACAGATACGCAGTATTTT
CDR3: CASSYSPFDSTDTQYF

V: TRBV11-2
size: .
J: TRBJ2-3
D: TRBD2
DNA: TGTGCCAGCAGCTTAGCAGTTTCCTTTGCGGGAGGGTCCCACACGCAGTATTTT
CDR3: CASSLAVSFAGGSHTQYF

V: TRBV2
size: .
J: TRBJ1-4
D: .
DNA: TGTGCCAGCAATACTTGGGCTAATGAAAAACTGTTTTTT
CDR3: CASNTWANEKLFF